Presented here are 22 T cell receptor delta chains from one specimen sequenced in a study of γδ T cells in repeated Plasmodium falciparum infection. Vgamma9/Vdelta2+ and Vdelta2-negative gammadelta T cells were flow-sorted from PBMC for bulk sequencing. TCRdb made new clone calls on the multiplex PCR reads using CATT. The data hold around 89,000 delta-chain clones, with 1.4% observed a single time. Input material: gamma-delta T cells from blood. The receptors were gathered from a pool of human donors (malaria-infected and uninfected, not separated).

Regarding this clone: A read error likely explains why the TCRdb protein, taken from a much larger clone, differs from this DNA's translation at residue 9; the protein shown is translated from the DNA. This sequence joins TRDV2 and TRDJ1; the D gene is possibly TRDD3 (6 bases). As TCRdb names no J gene, one was assigned here on the basis of a DNA match to germline. V lost 5 bases to trimming and J lost 0 bases, with 21 bases between them. Germline V gives CDR1 GEAIGNYY, CDR2 EKD. The CDR3 runs to 17 residues. CDR3 amino acids: CACASLTGRSYTDKLIF. The CDR3 DNA sequence: TGTGCCTGTGCTTCCCTTACTGGGAGATCTTACACCGATAAACTCATCTTT.

V gene TRDV1 combines with J gene TRDJ1, with 9 nucleotides matching TRDD3. The J gene, left out of TCRdb, was set here by checking the DNA against germline. V lost 7 bases and J lost 7; bases outside the gene matches: 19. This CDR3 is built from 17 residues. The germline V gene encodes CDR1 TSWWSYY and CDR2 QGS. The CDR3: CALVPSLGDEELSKLIF. The CDR3 DNA sequence: TGTGCTCTTGTTCCCAGCCTGGGGGATGAGGAGCTCTCTAAACTCATCTTT.

To note about this clone: TCRdb's protein for this DNA is that of a much larger clone and differs from the translation at residue 3, likely a read error; the protein shown is the DNA translation. V gene TRDV3 combines with J gene TRDJ1, with D uncertain. TCRdb lists no J gene, so it was determined here by aligning the DNA to germline. V was cut by 4 bases and J by 0 bases, with 24 bases left in between. The CDR3 covers 17 residues. Germline assignment: CDR1 TVYSNPD and CDR2 GDNSRS (reference sequence). The CDR3 loop reads CASRPYPTSKYTDKLIF. DNA of the CDR3: TGTGCCTCGCGTCCTTACCCAACGTCTAAGTACACCGATAAACTCATCTTT.

This clone has just a few counts. The TCRdb protein, from a much larger clone, departs from this DNA's translation at residue 12, likely by read error; the protein shown derives from the DNA. The CDR3 region is CACDPLKDWGDPTDKLIF. In nucleotides, the CDR3 is TGTGCCTGTGACCCTCTGAAGGACTGGGGAGACCCCACCGATAAACTCATCTTT. The gene calls are TRDV2 and TRDJ1; TRDD3 matches at 7 bases. Matching the DNA to germline supplied the J gene, which TCRdb does not give. The V gene end was trimmed by 3 bases and the J gene end by 1 base; junction bases not matched to a gene: 16. Germline V gene data show CDR1 as GEAIGNYY and CDR2 as EKD. This CDR3 has 18 residues.

The chain carries TRDV1 and TRDJ1, with 11 bases that match TRDD3. The J gene was missing in TCRdb and was found by matching the end of the DNA to germline. Germline CDR1 TSWWSYY, CDR2 QGS. The CDR3 consists of 20 residues. With V trimmed by 1 base and J by 2 bases, 15 bases remained unmatched. CDR3 protein: CALGEPIPGGGYAYTDKLIF. DNA of the CDR3: TGTGCTCTTGGGGAACCAATTCCCGGTGGGGGATACGCATATACCGATAAACTCATCTTT.

This clone came up a few times. A read error likely explains this, since a far larger clone differs by one base. Other nucleotide sequences from this sample produce the same CDR3. This chain links TRDV2 with TRDJ1, with TRDD3 matching over 11 bases. The J gene comes from matching the DNA to germline here; TCRdb lacks it. Germline lookup yields CDR1 GEAIGNYY and CDR2 EKD. V trimming: 2 bases; J trimming: 2 bases; junction bases outside the gene matches: 9. The CDR3 runs 17 residues. This CDR3 is CACDSLLGDISTDKLIF. The CDR3 nucleotides read TGTGCCTGTGACAGTTTACTGGGGGATATATCTACCGATAAACTCATCTTT.

About this clone: Given a far larger clone just one base away, this is likely a sequencing read error. Additional DNA sequences in this sample encode the identical CDR3. This chain connects TRDV1 to TRDJ1; D is perhaps TRDD2 (6 bases). The germline V gene encodes CDR1 TSWWSYY and CDR2 QGS. V was trimmed by 4 bases and J by 1 base, leaving 13 bases between them. The CDR3 sequence is 15 residues long. The CDR3 protein is CALGGPSRPTDKLIF. CDR3 nucleotide sequence: TGTGCTCTTGGGGGGCCTTCCCGTCCCACCGATAAACTCATCTTT.

Points on this clone: The mismatch at residue 10 between this DNA's translation and the TCRdb protein of a much larger clone likely reflects a read error; the protein shown is translated from the DNA. This rearrangement joins TRDV1 to TRDJ1; possibly TRDD3 for D (6 bases). The J gene was missing in TCRdb and was found by matching the end of the DNA to germline. The CDR3 consists of 17 residues. Trimming shortened V by 0 bases and J by 9 bases, and 23 bases separated the two germline ends. Per germline, CDR1 TSWWSYY and CDR2 QGS. In DNA form, the CDR3 reads TGTGCTCTTGGGGAACTAGCTCTTCGGCGGGGGAGGGAGGAACTCATCTTT. This encodes CALGELALRRGREELIF.

A word on this clone: This DNA's translation differs at residue 7 from TCRdb's protein, which comes from a much larger clone; a read error is likely, and the protein shown is translated from the DNA. The V and J genes are TRDV1 and TRDJ1, with TRDD3 matching over 7 bases. The CDR3 runs to 19 residues. With V trimmed by 1 base and J by 0 bases, 14 bases remained unmatched. The V gene's germline CDR1 is TSWWSYY and CDR2 QGS. The CDR3 spells CALGEPPGGSPPHTDKLIF. The CDR3 DNA sequence: TGTGCTCTTGGGGAACCCCCCGGGGGATCCCCTCCACACACCGATAAACTCATCTTT.

A word on this clone: Only one base separates this from a far larger clonotype, so it likely reflects a read error. This same CDR3 is encoded by further DNA sequences in the sample. This rearrangement joins TRDV2 to TRDJ1, with D possibly TRDD3 on 6 matching bases. No J segment appears in TCRdb, so it was assigned here by matching the sequence to germline. Germline V gene sequence: CDR1 GEAIGNYY, CDR2 EKD. The CDR3 has 17 residues. The ends were cut back, 1 base at V and 0 bases at J, with 17 bases in the middle. CDR3 in DNA: TGTGCCTGTGACACTGTGGGGGTTACTCTGTACACCGATAAACTCATCTTT. This sequence encodes CACDTVGVTLYTDKLIF.

In regard to this clone: This DNA's translation and the protein TCRdb lists, from a much larger clone, do not match at residue 3, likely due to a read error; the protein shown is translated from the DNA. The V call is TRDV1, the J call TRDJ1; a possible D gene is TRDD3 (6 bases). Here the J gene was assigned by germline matching of the DNA, as TCRdb has none. Germline CDR1 reads TSWWSYY; CDR2 reads QGS. The CDR3 has 20 amino acids. This chain's CDR3 is CAPGVLFRHPRGPRADKLIF. CDR3 bases: TGTGCTCCTGGGGTATTATTCCGTCACCCCAGGGGTCCGAGGGCCGATAAACTCATCTTT.

This clone was observed a few times. A much larger clone lies one base from this, so it may be a read error. The V segment is TRDV1, and no J call was made; TRDD3 is the table's D call, not checked against the DNA. This CDR3 spans 25 amino acids. Germline CDR1 and CDR2: TSWWSYY and QGS. The chain's CDR3 is CALGEYRPSYRLVFTGGLYTDKLIF. The CDR3 DNA follows: TGTGCTCTTGGGGAATACCGGCCTTCCTACCGTTTAGTGTTCACTGGGGGACTTTACACCGATAAACTCATCTTC.

Concerning this clone itself: One base separates it from a far larger clone, so it is likely a read error. Additional DNA sequences in this sample encode the identical CDR3. The V gene is TRDV2, the J gene TRDJ1; 9 bases agree with TRDD3. TCRdb supplies no J gene; here it was assigned by aligning the nucleotide sequence to germline. J was trimmed by 0 bases and V by 3 bases; bases with no gene match: 31. This CDR3 contains 24 residues. The germline CDR1 and CDR2 sequences are GEAIGNYY and EKD. CDR3 sequence (DNA): TGTGCCTGTGACCCTCTTACTTCAGTACTGGGGGACACTTCTCTTTCCACGTACACCGATAAACTCATCTTT. Protein: CACDPLTSVLGDTSLSTYTDKLIF.

This clone was observed a few times. With only one base between it and a far larger clone, this is likely a read error. Other nucleotide sequences in the sample specify the same CDR3. The CDR3 DNA is TGTGCCTGTGACACTCGGTACACCGATAAGCTCATCTTT. Its protein product is CACDTRYTDKLIF. No J gene was named, though the V gene is TRDV2. From germline, CDR1 is GEAIGNYY and CDR2 EKD. The CDR3 contains 13 residues.

In this sample, this clone turned up a few times. This likely came from a read error, as a far larger clone is one base away. Within the sample, other DNA sequences also encode this same CDR3. The CDR3 DNA follows: TGTGCTCTCGGGGAACTAGAATGGTCGGTTAAGGGGGATCCCGATAAACTCATCTTT. Protein sequence: CALGELEWSVKGDPDKLIF. The chain carries TRDV1 and TRDJ1, with 7 positions matching TRDD3. The J gene comes from matching the DNA to germline here; TCRdb lacks it. Per germline, CDR1 TSWWSYY and CDR2 QGS. This CDR3 comprises 19 residues.

This clone was found a few times. TCRdb shows a much larger clone's protein in place of this DNA's translation, and the two differ at residue 15, likely through a read error; the protein shown is translated from the DNA. The rearrangement uses TRDV1 and TRDJ1, with a weak D call TRDD3 (6 bases). TCRdb is silent on the J gene; assignment here came from matching the DNA to germline. The germline gives CDR1 TSWWSYY, CDR2 QGS. The CDR3 runs to 21 residues. Trimming took 2 bases from V and 1 from J, leaving 29 bases between them. CDR3 sequence: CALGESTHNLGWGESTDKLIF. The CDR3 region has the DNA TGTGCTCTTGGGGAATCTACACACAACCTTGGGTGGGGGGAGAGCACCGATAAACTCATCTTT.

For this clone: A read error is the likely source, as a far larger clone sits one nucleotide away. The sample holds other DNA sequences that translate to the same CDR3. CDR3 coding DNA: TGCGCCTGTGACACCGGGACTGGGGGATACGCGGAAAAACTCATCTTT. It codes for CACDTGTGGYAEKLIF. The V gene is TRDV2, the J gene TRDJ1; 13 bases agree with TRDD3. The J gene is absent in TCRdb and was assigned here via DNA matching to germline. Germline CDR1 and CDR2: GEAIGNYY and EKD. The CDR3 totals 16 residues.

This clone occurred a few times. A read error likely explains why the TCRdb protein, taken from a much larger clone, differs from this DNA's translation at residue 10; the protein shown is translated from the DNA. V gene TRDV1 combines with J gene TRDJ1; TRDD3 matches 13 bases. As TCRdb names no J gene, one was assigned here on the basis of a DNA match to germline. CDR3 length equals 26 residues. Germline CDR1 reads TSWWSYY; CDR2 reads QGS. Trimming at V came to 3 bases and at J to 0 bases, leaving 31 bases not matched to a gene. In DNA form, the CDR3 reads TGTGCTCTTGGGGACCCTGCTCAACTCCCACGACAGAACTGGGGGATACGGTCGGGGTACACCGATAAACTCATCTTT. This codes for CALGDPAQLPRQNWGIRSGYTDKLIF.

Concerning this clone itself: The mismatch at residue 11 between this DNA's translation and the TCRdb protein of a much larger clone likely reflects a read error; the protein shown is translated from the DNA. The rearrangement uses TRDV1 and TRDJ1; no clear D. The CDR3 sequence is 19 residues long. Trimming shortened V by 2 bases and J by 0 bases, and 22 bases separated the two germline ends. Germline V gene sequence: CDR1 TSWWSYY, CDR2 QGS. CDR3 loop: CALGEGPRTTEAHTDKLIF. CDR3 sequence (DNA): TGTGCTCTTGGGGAAGGTCCCCGAACGACTGAGGCCCACACCGATAAACTCATCTTT.

This clone has only a few counts. TCRdb's listed protein matches a much larger clone and diverges from this DNA's translation at residue 5, likely through a read error; the protein shown comes from the DNA. V is TRDV2 and J is TRDJ3; D possibly corresponds to TRDD3 (6 bases). V gave up 3 bases and J gave up 0 bases, with 29 bases separating them. The CDR3 loop spans 23 amino acids. The germline gives CDR1 GEAIGNYY, CDR2 EKD. The CDR3 sequence is CACDSVILGDTTDHSWDTRQMFF. DNA for the CDR3: TGTGCCTGTGACTCCGTCATACTGGGTGATACAACAGATCACTCCTGGGACACCCGACAGATGTTTTTC.

This clone appeared a few times. TCRdb's protein for this DNA is that of a much larger clone and differs from the translation at residue 12, likely a read error; the protein shown is the DNA translation. The chain employs TRDV1 and TRDJ1, with D maybe TRDD3 (6 bases). CDR3 length equals 22 residues. V gave up 0 bases and J gave up 0 bases, with 29 bases separating them. In germline, CDR1 is TSWWSYY, CDR2 QGS. CDR3 loop: CALGELSPAYARRIPYTDKLIF. CDR3 nucleotide sequence: TGTGCTCTTGGGGAACTTTCGCCTGCCTACGCCCGGAGGATACCGTACACCGATAAACTCATCTTT.

In its sample, this clone was seen a few times. This chain joins TRDV1 and TRDJ1, with D perhaps matching TRDD2 (6 bases). As TCRdb names no J gene, one was assigned here on the basis of a DNA match to germline. Trimming took off 1 base at V and 0 bases at J, with 27 bases between the two ends. CDR1 is TSWWSYY and CDR2 is QGS in the germline V gene. The CDR3 has 21 residues. CDR3 region: CALGEREFLRPSPDYTDKLIF. CDR3 in DNA: TGTGCTCTTGGGGAACGAGAATTTCTGCGGCCTTCCCCGGACTACACCGATAAACTCATCTTT.